This T cell receptor beta chain was retrieved from a study of blood T cell repertoires in COVID-19. Profiled with immunoSEQ multiplex PCR; TCRdb holds only in-frame clones, not every one. This table has some 120,000 clones, around 87% appearing once. The V and J ends lost 0 bases and 7 bases respectively, with 9 bases between them. CDR3 length equals 13 residues. Germline-derived CDR1 and CDR2 are SEHNR and FQNEAQ (reference sequence). Material: peripheral blood. The sequence came from a woman in her sixties with acute or convalescent COVID-19. The rearrangement links TRBV7-9 to TRBJ1-2; possibly TRBD1 for D (5 bases). The CDR3 reads CASSLALGVGYTF. CDR3 nucleotides: TGTGCCAGCAGCTTAGCGCTAGGGGTTGGCTACACCTTC.